The TCR beta chain under discussion was sequenced for a study of blood T cell repertoires in COVID-19. Source study methods: It was from reference gene primer amplification that nucleated cell counts were estimated. Sequencing was performed with immunoSEQ multiplex PCR; in TCRdb, only in-frame clones are kept and a portion is missing. That table furnishes V, J and clone size, whereas the DNA furnished D and trimming. The data show about 260,000 clones, with around 93% seen just once and about 3% held by the top ten. Participant age was about 18 to 89 years, and participants resided in about two dozen US areas. Cohorts were assigned according to the clinical history that participants reported. This clone came up once. Trimming took off 4 bases at V and 4 bases at J, with 11 bases between the two ends. The CDR3 has 13 amino acids. Looked up from germline, CDR1 is SGHRS and CDR2 is YFSETQ.

The chain uses TRBV5-1 and TRBJ1-2; no clear D gene. Sequencing was carried out using PBMCs or T cells enriched from blood (not recorded which). The sequence came from a man aged 35 to 55 who had been exposed to COVID-19. The CDR3 DNA is TGCGCCAGCAGCCTAGACGCGAGCTATGGCTACACCTTC. Protein: CASSLDASYGYTF.